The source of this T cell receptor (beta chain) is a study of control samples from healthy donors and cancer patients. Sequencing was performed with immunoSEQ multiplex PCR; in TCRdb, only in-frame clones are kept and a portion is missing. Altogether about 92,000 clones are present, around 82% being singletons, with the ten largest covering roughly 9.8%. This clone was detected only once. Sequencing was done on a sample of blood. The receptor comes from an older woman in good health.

The CDR3 nucleotides are TGTGCCAGCAGACTCGGGTGGGGTCCAACTAATGAAAAACTGTTTTTT. Amino acids: CASRLGWGPTNEKLFF. The chain combines TRBV3-1 (or the pseudogene TRBV3-2) with TRBJ1-4; D remains ambiguous. Germline V gene lookup returns CDR1 LGHDT and CDR2 YNNKEL (reference sequence). CDR3 length equals 16 residues. V lost 6 bases and J lost 0, with 14 bases in between.